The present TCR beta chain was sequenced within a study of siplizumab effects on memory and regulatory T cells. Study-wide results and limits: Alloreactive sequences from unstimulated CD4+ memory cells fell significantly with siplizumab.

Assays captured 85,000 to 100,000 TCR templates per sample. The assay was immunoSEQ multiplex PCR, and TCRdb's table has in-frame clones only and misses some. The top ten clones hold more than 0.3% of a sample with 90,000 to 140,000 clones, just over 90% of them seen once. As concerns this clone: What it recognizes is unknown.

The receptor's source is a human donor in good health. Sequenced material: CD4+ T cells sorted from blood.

The CDR3 region has the DNA TGCGCCAGCAGCTTTAAGGACAGGGTGTACAATGAGCAGTTCTTC. Encoded protein: CASSFKDRVYNEQFF. The chain joins TRBV5-1 to TRBJ2-1, with 8 bases matching TRBD1. CDR1 is SGHRS and CDR2 is YFSETQ in the germline V gene. V shed 2 bases, J shed 4 bases, and the junction held 5 bases outside the gene matches. CDR3 length: 15 residues.